This T cell receptor (beta chain) was identified in a study of cytomegalovirus exposure and HLA in healthy donors. A remark on this clone: Its matching antigen is unknown.

Generated by immunoSEQ multiplex PCR, the TCRdb table keeps only in-frame clones and is missing some. The sample has more than 100,000 clones; over 75% are singletons. Whole-study findings and limits: Listed as cytomegalovirus-associated were 150 to 200 TCR beta chains. Some public TCRs appeared in many individuals, while most sequences were rare.

The V end was cut by 4 bases, the J end by 7 bases, with 11 bases between. The germline CDR1 and CDR2 sequences are LNHDA and SQIVND (reference sequence). The CDR3 has 13 residues. Sample: PBMCs. The chain links TRBV19 to TRBJ1-5, with D possibly being TRBD1 (6 bases). The clonotype was recovered from a woman under 30 in good health and CMV-seropositive. As DNA, the CDR3 is TGTGCCAGTAGTAAGGGACAAGGACAGCCCCAGCATTTT. It translates to CASSKGQGQPQHF.